This TCR beta chain was sequenced during a study of blood T cells in healthy people across ages. Combining a sample-barcoded 5' primer with a J-beta primer mix, a second PCR ran for roughly 6 to 12 cycles. All cDNA molecules were each tagged by a template-switch adaptor with 12 random nucleotides. TCRdb fed the 5' RACE reads into MiXCR, producing one record per CDR3 protein. This sample carries 1.5 million to 2 million distinct CDR3 sequences, about 30% of them seen once, and the ten largest clones take 7.7%. Concerning this clonotype itself: Antigen specificity is unknown.

Broader study findings: A roughly linear fall in TCR beta diversity per million T cells was seen with increasing age.

The sample providers were healthy Caucasian people from Russia, aged roughly 6 to 90. Germline assignment: CDR1 SGHTA and CDR2 FQGNSA. This CDR3 region has 16 residues. Trimming shortened V by 5 bases and J by 4 bases, and 20 bases separated the two germline ends. Sequenced: blood. V is TRBV7-2 and J is TRBJ1-2, with D perhaps matching TRBD1 (5 bases). The sequence came from a woman in her twenties or thirties in good health. Here the CDR3 reads CASSGATARPSYGYTF. The CDR3 DNA sequence: TGTGCCAGCAGCGGGGCGACGGCGAGACCCTCCTATGGCTACACCTTC.